This passage covers 7 T cell receptor beta chains from one sample sequenced in a study of blood T cell repertoires in COVID-19. Generated by immunoSEQ multiplex PCR, the TCRdb table keeps only in-frame clones and is missing some. The sample holds about 150,000 clones, around three quarters seen once. The sequenced sample consisted of peripheral blood. These receptors all stem from an elderly man with acute or convalescent COVID-19.

This clone was seen a single time. This chain joins TRBV12-5 and TRBJ1-3, with D possibly being TRBD1 (5 bases). Trimming pared 0 bases from V and 8 bases from J, leaving 17 bases between. The CDR3 has 16 amino acids. The germline CDR1 and CDR2 sequences are LGHNT and FRNRAP. The CDR3 is CASGLVAGTGGYTIYF. Written as DNA, the CDR3 is TGTGCTAGTGGTTTGGTAGCAGGGACGGGGGGTTACACCATATATTTT.

This chain joins TRBV30 and TRBJ2-5; a possible D gene is TRBD2 (7 bases). The length of the CDR3 is 17 residues. V was pared by 3 bases and J by 1 base, with 21 bases between. From germline, CDR1 is GTSNPN and CDR2 SVGIG (reference sequence). This CDR3 is CAWRGRRGGPFQETQYF. The CDR3 DNA reads as TGTGCCTGGAGGGGAAGGCGCGGGGGCCCTTTCCAAGAGACCCAGTACTTC.

The V gene is TRBV3-1 (or the pseudogene TRBV3-2), the J gene TRBJ2-1; no clear D. Germline V CDR1 and CDR2: LGHDT, YNNKEL (reference sequence). The CDR3 has 14 amino acids. Between the trimmed V and J ends, which lost 6 bases and 6 bases, there was a span of 15 bases. Here the CDR3 reads CASSYNVSLNEQFF. The CDR3 DNA sequence: TGTGCCAGCAGTTACAACGTCTCTCTCAATGAGCAGTTCTTC.

A few counts support this clone. This chain uses TRBV4-3 with TRBJ1-1; D gene ambiguous. V lost 4 bases to trimming and J lost 1 base, with 10 bases between them. CDR3 length equals 14 residues. Germline lookup yields CDR1 LGHNA and CDR2 YSLEER. CDR3 in DNA: TGCGCCAGCAGCCTCGGGATGGCGAACACTGAAGCTTTCTTT. Protein sequence: CASSLGMANTEAFF.

This clone has a handful of counts. This sequence joins TRBV30 and TRBJ1-2; 7 nucleotides match TRBD1. CDR1 and CDR2 (germline): GTSNPN, SVGIG (reference sequence). The CDR3 totals 13 residues. Unmatched junction bases numbered 4, after V lost 4 bases and J lost 2 bases. For the CDR3, the DNA is TGTGCCTGGACTCCAGGGGGGAACTATGGCTACACCTTC. It translates to CAWTPGGNYGYTF.

This chain connects TRBV3-1 (or the pseudogene TRBV3-2) to TRBJ2-1; 8 nucleotides match TRBD2. There are 18 residues in the CDR3. From germline, CDR1 is LGHDT and CDR2 YNNKEL (reference sequence). V trimming: 6 bases; J trimming: 9 bases; junction bases outside the gene matches: 22. DNA for the CDR3: TGTGCCAGCAGACCCCTTTGGGGGAACGGGGGGGAATCGATTGAGCAGTTCTTC. It translates to CASRPLWGNGGESIEQFF.

This clone has a handful of counts. This sequence joins TRBV15 and TRBJ1-2, with 9 bases matching TRBD1. The V gene's germline CDR1 is LNHNV and CDR2 YYDKDF (reference sequence). The ends lost 0 bases at V and 3 bases at J; junction bases unmatched: 2. This CDR3 is 15 amino acids long. The CDR3 DNA follows: TGTGCCACCAGCAGAGACCGGACAGGGGACTATGGCTACACCTTC. Protein sequence: CATSRDRTGDYGYTF.